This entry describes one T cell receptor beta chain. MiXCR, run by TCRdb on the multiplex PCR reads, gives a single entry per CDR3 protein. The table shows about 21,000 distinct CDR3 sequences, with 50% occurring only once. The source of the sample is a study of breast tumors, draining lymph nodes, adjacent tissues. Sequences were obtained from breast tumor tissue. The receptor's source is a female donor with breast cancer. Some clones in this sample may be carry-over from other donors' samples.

The CDR3, as DNA: TGCAGCGTTGAAGTGAAGGGGTTTGGGGATACGCAGTATTTT. Translating it yields CSVEVKGFGDTQYF. The chain recombines TRBV29-1 with TRBJ2-3; D is possibly TRBD1 (5 bases). The CDR3 length is 14 residues. CDR1 SQVTM and CDR2 ANQGSEA come from the germline V gene. The germline V and J ends were trimmed by 1 base and 6 bases, with 14 bases remaining between them.